This T cell receptor (beta chain) was recovered during a study of identifying expanded T cells in peripheral blood. General study points: Technical replicates showed roughly 1.2 changed clones; approximately two weeks roughly 18; four weeks 19. Variance in clone template counts between approximately two-week samples significantly increased with total template count across all healthy donors.

Trimming at V came to 5 bases and at J to 9 bases, leaving 1 base not matched to a gene. The germline V gene encodes CDR1 SGHAT and CDR2 FQNNGV. This CDR3 is built from 13 residues. Assay used: immunoSEQ multiplex PCR; TCRdb lists only in-frame clones, some missing. The repertoire includes 100,000 to 150,000 clones, roughly 80% of them detected once, and approximately 3% sits in the top ten. This clone has only a few counts. The target antigen is unknown. Healthy donors had no documented immune events, such as infections, while sampled. The sample was blood. The chain combines TRBV11-2 with TRBJ1-6; TRBD1 agrees at 10 bases. The receptor comes from a person between 18 and 70 years old in good health. CDR3 in amino acids: CASSRDRGSPLHF. In DNA form, the CDR3 reads TGTGCCAGCAGCCGGGACAGGGGTTCACCCCTCCACTTT. Combining the CDR3 with reference TRBV11-2 and TRBJ1-6 gives the whole variable domain EAGVAQSPRYKIIEKRQSVAFWCNPISGHATLYWYQQILGQGPKLLIQFQNNGVVDDSQLPKDRFSAERLKGVDSTLKIQPAKLEDSAVYLCASSRDRGSPLHFGNGTRLTVT.